Below, 11 T cell receptor beta chains from the same sample are listed, as sequenced in a study of T-cell reconstitution after alpha-beta-depleted transplantation in children (dated by TCRdb to 2016 to 2018). Receptor libraries were prepared by PCR. Sequenced using an Illumina HiSeq 2500. TCR library preparation used molecular barcoding, with unique molecular identifiers applied to normalize quantification of the TCRbeta repertoire. Using fastp trimming at Q25 and MiXCR clonotype assembly, TCRdb reanalyzed the public sequencing data and kept in-frame beta chains. Rows with a matching CDR3 protein are joined into one entry that keeps the most common DNA and genes. Within this sample are 250,000 to 300,000 distinct CDR3 sequences, with about 9.5% of them counted one time only. Jointly, the top ten make up 7.5% of the sample. This specimen's treatment or condition label, interpreted: allogeneic hematopoietic cell transplantation with graft depleted of TCRalphabeta T cells and CD19 B cells.

This material consisted of PBMCs, taken before TCRalphabeta/CD19-depleted stem cell transplant. These receptors were taken from a boy under two years old with acute myeloid leukemia, due to receive a stem cell transplant.

This clonotype has ten or more counts. This chain uses TRBV6-5 with TRBJ2-1, with D tentatively TRBD2 (5 bases). The CDR3 extends over 17 amino acids. V dropped 0 bases and J dropped 0 bases, with 12 bases sitting between them. Germline-derived CDR1 and CDR2 are MNHEY and SVGAGI. The CDR3 loop reads CASSYSRVPSSYNEQFF. Here the CDR3 DNA reads TGTGCCAGCAGTTACTCGAGGGTACCCAGCTCCTACAATGAGCAGTTCTTC.

This clonotype was observed many times. The chain carries TRBV11-2 and TRBJ2-2; a weak D match, TRBD2 (7 bases). The germline V and J ends were trimmed by 1 base and 3 bases, with 12 bases remaining between them. The CDR3 sequence is 16 residues long. Per germline, CDR1 SGHAT and CDR2 FQNNGV. For the CDR3, the DNA is TGTGCCAGCAGCTTAGGGCGGGGGCCATACACCGGGGAGCTGTTTTTT. It translates to CASSLGRGPYTGELFF.

This clonotype has at least ten counts. DNA of the CDR3: TGCAGTGCTAGAGCCCTGAGGGGAGTCGCCTACAATGAGCAGTTCTTC. Residues: CSARALRGVAYNEQFF. V usage is TRBV20-1 and J usage is TRBJ2-1, with D perhaps matching TRBD1 or TRBD2 (5 bases each). With 1 base removed from V and 2 bases from J, the gap between germline ends came to 15 bases. This CDR3 comprises 16 residues. Germline V gene data show CDR1 as DFQATT and CDR2 as SNEGSKA (reference sequence).

This clonotype has at least ten counts. This chain connects TRBV10-3 to TRBJ1-4; TRBD1 agrees at 11 bases. The length of the CDR3 is 15 residues. V shed 3 bases and J 8 bases; nucleotides not matched to a gene: 5. Germline V gene data show CDR1 as ENHRY and CDR2 as SYGVKD. The CDR3 nucleotides read TGTGCCATCAGTGAACTGGACAGGGGGCAAGAAAAACTGTTTTTT. This codes for CAISELDRGQEKLFF.

V and J are TRBV10-3 and TRBJ2-7; possibly TRBD2 for D (6 bases). Germline CDR1 reads ENHRY; CDR2 reads SYGVKD. V shed 6 bases and J shed 5 bases, with 11 bases lying between them. This CDR3 is 12 amino acids long. CDR3 sequence (DNA): TGTGCCATCAGCGGGAGTTTGAACGAGCAGTACTTC. Translated, it gives CAISGSLNEQYF.

This clonotype was seen many times. CDR3 protein: CSAREQASSYEQYF. Here the CDR3 DNA reads TGCAGTGCTAGAGAACAGGCTAGCTCCTACGAGCAGTACTTC. V gene TRBV20-1 combines with J gene TRBJ2-7, with D tentatively TRBD1 (5 bases). The germline V and J ends were trimmed by 0 bases and 0 bases, with 9 bases remaining between them. The germline gives CDR1 DFQATT, CDR2 SNEGSKA (reference sequence). The CDR3 sequence is 14 residues long.

This clonotype was seen repeatedly, ten times or more. The rearrangement links TRBV5-1 to TRBJ1-1; D is uncertain. The CDR3 loop spans 15 amino acids. Germline CDR1 reads SGHRS; CDR2 reads YFSETQ. V shed 2 bases and J shed 4 bases, with 15 bases lying between them. CDR3 in amino acids: CASSLVGQAFTEAFF. CDR3 bases: TGCGCCAGCAGCTTAGTAGGCCAGGCGTTCACTGAAGCTTTCTTT.

This clonotype was seen repeatedly, ten times or more. The chain recombines TRBV20-1 with TRBJ2-7; D ambiguous. The CDR3 length is 11 residues. Trimming stripped 3 bases from V and 1 base from J, with 4 bases between. The germline V gene has CDR1 DFQATT and CDR2 SNEGSKA (reference sequence). The CDR3 loop is CSARVSYEQYF. Written as DNA, the CDR3 is TGCAGTGCTAGGGTATCCTACGAGCAGTACTTC.

This chain joins TRBV7-9 and TRBJ2-1; a weak D match, TRBD2 (6 bases). V was cut by 11 bases and J by 3 bases, with 14 bases left in between. The V gene's germline CDR1 is SEHNR and CDR2 FQNEAQ (reference sequence). This CDR3 spans 13 amino acids. The CDR3 protein is CALGGAHYNEQFF. The CDR3 coding sequence is TGTGCCCTGGGCGGGGCGCACTACAATGAGCAGTTCTTC.

In this sample, this clonotype turned up many times. J is TRBJ1-3 and V is TRBV28; D might be TRBD1 (5 bases). CDR3 length: 16 residues. V was trimmed by 5 bases and J by 4 bases, leaving 18 bases between them. The germline V gene has CDR1 MDHEN and CDR2 SYDVKM. In nucleotides, the CDR3 is TGTGCCAGCAGTACCGGGGACCTCAGGAGAGGAAACACCATATATTTT. It encodes CASSTGDLRRGNTIYF.

This clonotype was seen only a few times. V usage is TRBV28 and J usage is TRBJ2-3, with D maybe TRBD1 (5 bases). The CDR3 is 14 residues long. Looked up from germline, CDR1 is MDHEN and CDR2 is SYDVKM. Trimming stripped 3 bases from V and 4 bases from J, with 11 bases between. In nucleotides, the CDR3 is TGTGCCAGCAGTTTTGACAGCCGTTCAGATACGCAGTATTTT. The encoded protein is CASSFDSRSDTQYF.